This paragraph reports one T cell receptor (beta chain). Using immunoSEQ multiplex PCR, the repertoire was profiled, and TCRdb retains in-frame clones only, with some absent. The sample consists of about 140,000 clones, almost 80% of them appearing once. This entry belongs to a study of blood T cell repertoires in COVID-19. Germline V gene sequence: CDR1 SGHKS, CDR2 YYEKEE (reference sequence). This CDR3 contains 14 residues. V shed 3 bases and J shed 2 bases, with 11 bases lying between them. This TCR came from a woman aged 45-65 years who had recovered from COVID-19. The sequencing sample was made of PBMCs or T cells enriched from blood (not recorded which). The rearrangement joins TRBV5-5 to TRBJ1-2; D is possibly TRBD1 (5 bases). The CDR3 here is CASSSLAGNYGYTF. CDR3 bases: TGTGCCAGCAGCTCCTTAGCAGGGAACTATGGCTACACCTTC.